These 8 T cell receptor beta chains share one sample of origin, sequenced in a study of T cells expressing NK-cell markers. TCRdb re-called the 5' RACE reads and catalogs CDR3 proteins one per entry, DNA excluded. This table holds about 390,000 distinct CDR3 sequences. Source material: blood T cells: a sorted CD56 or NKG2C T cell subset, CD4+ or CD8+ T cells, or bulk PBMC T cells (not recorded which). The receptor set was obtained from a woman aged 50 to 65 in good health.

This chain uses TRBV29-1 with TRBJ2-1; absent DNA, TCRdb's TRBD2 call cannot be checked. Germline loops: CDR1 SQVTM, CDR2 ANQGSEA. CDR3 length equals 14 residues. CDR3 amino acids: CSVEGGRALYEQFF.

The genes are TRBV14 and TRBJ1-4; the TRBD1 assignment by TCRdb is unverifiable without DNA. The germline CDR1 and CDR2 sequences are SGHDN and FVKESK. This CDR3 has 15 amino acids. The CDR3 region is CASSPRGSTNEKLFF.

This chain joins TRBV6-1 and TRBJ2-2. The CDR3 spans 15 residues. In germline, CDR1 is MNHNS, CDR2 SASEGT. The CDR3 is CASSEFIANPGELFF.

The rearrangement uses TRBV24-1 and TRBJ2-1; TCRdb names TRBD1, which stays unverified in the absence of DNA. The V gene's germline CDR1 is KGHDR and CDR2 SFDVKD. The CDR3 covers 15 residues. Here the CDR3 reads CATSDAGTGRMRQFF.

The CDR3 region is CASSLSGPGRNEQFF. This chain uses TRBV5-6 with TRBJ2-1; TCRdb picks TRBD1, but there is no DNA to check that call. CDR3 length: 15 amino acids. Germline loops: CDR1 SGHDT, CDR2 YYEEEE.

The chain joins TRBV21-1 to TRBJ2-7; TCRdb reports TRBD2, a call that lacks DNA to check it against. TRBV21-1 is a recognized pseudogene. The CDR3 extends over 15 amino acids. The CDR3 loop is CASSKEGGRSYEQYF.

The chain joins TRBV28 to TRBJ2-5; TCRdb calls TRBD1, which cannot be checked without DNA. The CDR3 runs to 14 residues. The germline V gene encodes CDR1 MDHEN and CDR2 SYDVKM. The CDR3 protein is CASSPNGQAETQYF.

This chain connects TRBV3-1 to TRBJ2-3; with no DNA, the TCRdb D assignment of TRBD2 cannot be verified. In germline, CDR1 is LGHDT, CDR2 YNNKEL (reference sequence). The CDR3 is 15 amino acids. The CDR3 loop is CASSRNRDSMDTQYF.